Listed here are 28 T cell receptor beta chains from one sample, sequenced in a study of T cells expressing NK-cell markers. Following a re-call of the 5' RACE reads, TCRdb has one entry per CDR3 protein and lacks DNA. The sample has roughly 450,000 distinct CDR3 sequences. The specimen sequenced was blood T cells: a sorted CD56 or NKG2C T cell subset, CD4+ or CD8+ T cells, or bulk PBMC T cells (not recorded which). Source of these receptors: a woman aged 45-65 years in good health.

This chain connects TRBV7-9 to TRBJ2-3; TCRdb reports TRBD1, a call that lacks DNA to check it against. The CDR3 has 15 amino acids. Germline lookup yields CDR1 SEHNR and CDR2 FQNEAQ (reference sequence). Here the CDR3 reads CASSFSRGGTDTQYF.

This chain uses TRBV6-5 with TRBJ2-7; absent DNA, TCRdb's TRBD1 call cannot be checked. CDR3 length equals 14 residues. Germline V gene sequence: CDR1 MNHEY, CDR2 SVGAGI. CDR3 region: CASSRAGRTYEQYF.

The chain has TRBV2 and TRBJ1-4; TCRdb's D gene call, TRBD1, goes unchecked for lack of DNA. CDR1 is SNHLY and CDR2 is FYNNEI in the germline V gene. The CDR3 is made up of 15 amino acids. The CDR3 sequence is CASSIDRATNEKLFF.

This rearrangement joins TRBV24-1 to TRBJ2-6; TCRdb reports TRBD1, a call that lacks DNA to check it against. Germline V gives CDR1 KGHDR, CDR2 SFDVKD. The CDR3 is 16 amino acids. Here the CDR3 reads CATSEGGGTGANVLTF.

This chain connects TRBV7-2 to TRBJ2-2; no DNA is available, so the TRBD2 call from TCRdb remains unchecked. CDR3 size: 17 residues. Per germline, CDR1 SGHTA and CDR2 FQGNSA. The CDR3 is CASSLVGGLGGGGELFF.

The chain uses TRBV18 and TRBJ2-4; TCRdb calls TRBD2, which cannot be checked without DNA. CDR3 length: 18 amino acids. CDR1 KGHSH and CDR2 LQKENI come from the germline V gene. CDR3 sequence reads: CASSPVVRAGGTKNIQYF.

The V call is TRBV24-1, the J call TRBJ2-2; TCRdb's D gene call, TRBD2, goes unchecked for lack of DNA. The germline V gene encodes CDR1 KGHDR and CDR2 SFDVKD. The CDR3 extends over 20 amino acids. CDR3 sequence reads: CATSDYRGRGLAGRTGELFF.

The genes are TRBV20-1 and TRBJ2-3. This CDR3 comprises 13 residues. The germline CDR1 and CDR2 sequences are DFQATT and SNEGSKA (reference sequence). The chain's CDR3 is CSARGYLPDTQYF.

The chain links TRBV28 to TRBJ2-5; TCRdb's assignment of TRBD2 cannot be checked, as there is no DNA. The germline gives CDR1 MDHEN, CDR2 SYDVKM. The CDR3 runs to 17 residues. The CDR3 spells CASRRRGLAGGGETQYF.

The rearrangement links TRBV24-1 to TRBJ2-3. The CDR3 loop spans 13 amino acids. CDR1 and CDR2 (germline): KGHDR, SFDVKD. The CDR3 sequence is CATSGFPTDTQYF.

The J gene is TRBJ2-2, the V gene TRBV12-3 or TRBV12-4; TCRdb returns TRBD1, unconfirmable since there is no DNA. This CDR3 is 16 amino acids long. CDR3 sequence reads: CASSLGTKIATGELFF.

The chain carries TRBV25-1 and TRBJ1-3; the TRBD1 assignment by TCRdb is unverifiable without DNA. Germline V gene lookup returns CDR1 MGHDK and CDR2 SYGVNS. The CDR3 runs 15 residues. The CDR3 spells CASGLSRGFGNTIYF.

This CDR3 is CASSDQLAGGSYNEQFF. The chain uses TRBV25-1 and TRBJ2-1; the D gene TCRdb calls, TRBD2, cannot be checked with no DNA. The germline CDR1 and CDR2 sequences are MGHDK and SYGVNS. The CDR3 length is 17 residues.

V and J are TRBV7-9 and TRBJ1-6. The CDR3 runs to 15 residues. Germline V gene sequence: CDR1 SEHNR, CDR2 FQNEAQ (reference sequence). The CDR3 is CASSLDLKNGLRLHF.

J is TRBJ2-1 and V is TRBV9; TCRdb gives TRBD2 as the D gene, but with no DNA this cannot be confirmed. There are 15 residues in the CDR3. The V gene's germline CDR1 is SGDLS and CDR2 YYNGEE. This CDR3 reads CASSVTSGRDNEQFF.

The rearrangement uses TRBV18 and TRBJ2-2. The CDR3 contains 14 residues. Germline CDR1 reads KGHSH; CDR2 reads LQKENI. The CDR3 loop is CASSPPSGTGELFF.

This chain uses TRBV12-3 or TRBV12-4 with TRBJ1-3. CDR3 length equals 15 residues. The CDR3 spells CASSLVPGGGNTIYF.

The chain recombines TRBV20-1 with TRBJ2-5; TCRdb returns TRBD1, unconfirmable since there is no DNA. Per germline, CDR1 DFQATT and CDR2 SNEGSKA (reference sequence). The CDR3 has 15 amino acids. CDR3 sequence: CSARGGAGPTETQYF.

The CDR3 here is CASSQGRITFF. The V call is TRBV16, the J call TRBJ1-1; TCRdb reports TRBD1, a call that lacks DNA to check it against. This CDR3 comprises 11 residues. Germline-derived CDR1 and CDR2 are KGHSY and FQNENV. The complete variable domain, with remaining parts taken from reference TRBV16 and TRBJ1-1, reads GEEVAQTPKHLVRGEGQKAKLYCAPIKGHSYVFWYQQVLKNEFKFLISFQNENVFDETGMPKERFSAKCLPNSPCSLEIQATKLEDSAVYFCASSQGRITFFGQGTRLTVV.

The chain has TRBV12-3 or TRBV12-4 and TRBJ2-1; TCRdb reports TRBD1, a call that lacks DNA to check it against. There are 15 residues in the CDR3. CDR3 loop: CASSLADRGRNEQFF.

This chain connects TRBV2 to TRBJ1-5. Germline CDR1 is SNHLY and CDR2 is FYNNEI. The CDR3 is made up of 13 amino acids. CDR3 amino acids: CASSEIIVQPQHF.

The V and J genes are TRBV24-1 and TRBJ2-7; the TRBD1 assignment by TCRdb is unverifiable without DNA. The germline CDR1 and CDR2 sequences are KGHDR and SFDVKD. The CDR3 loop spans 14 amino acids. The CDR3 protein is CATSEGGRASEQYF.

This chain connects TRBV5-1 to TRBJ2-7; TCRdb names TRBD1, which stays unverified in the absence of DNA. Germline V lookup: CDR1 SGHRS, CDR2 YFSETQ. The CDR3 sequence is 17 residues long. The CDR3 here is CASSVEGTGTDGYEQYF.

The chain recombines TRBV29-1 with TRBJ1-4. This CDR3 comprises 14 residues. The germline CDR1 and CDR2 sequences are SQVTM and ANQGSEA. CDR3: CSVKLPGSAEKLFF.

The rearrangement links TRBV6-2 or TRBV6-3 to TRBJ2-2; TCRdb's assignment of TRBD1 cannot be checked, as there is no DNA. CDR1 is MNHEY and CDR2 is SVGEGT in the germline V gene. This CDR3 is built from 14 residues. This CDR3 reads CASSFPGAPGELFF.

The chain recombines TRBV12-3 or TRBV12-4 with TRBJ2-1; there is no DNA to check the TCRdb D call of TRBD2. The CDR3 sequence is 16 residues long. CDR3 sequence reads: CASIVGLAPSYNEQFF.

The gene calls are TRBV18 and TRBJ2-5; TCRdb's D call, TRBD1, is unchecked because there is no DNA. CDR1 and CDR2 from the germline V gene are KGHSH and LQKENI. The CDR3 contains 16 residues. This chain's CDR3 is CASSRLLGPPTETQYF.

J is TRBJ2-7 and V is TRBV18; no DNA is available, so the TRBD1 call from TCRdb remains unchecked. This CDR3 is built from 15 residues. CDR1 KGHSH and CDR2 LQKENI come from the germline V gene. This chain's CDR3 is CASSPEMVVRDEQYF.